These T cell receptor beta chains were read from a single sample in a study of T cells in Graves' hyperthyroidism and ophthalmopathy. TCRdb passed the multiplex PCR reads through MiXCR, listing each CDR3 protein once. Here the sample spans 700,000 or so distinct CDR3 sequences, about a sixth being singletons. The specimen was blood. All receptors derive from a man younger than 30 with Graves' hyperthyroidism. CDR3s include the opening cysteine and the closing phenylalanine or tryptophan. Fields, in order: clone size, J gene, V gene, D gene, CDR3 protein, CDR3 DNA. The D gene is left open where the match is weak. Where a row states a size, it is once, few, many or the class of an expanded clone; other rows omit it.

many,TRBJ2-1,TRBV6-1,.,CASSEVGRVYNEQFF,TGTGCCAGCAGTGAAGTAGGTAGGGTGTACAATGAGCAGTTCTTC
.,TRBJ2-5,TRBV20-1,.,CSASLGQETQYF,TGCAGTGCTAGTCTCGGCCAAGAGACCCAGTACTTC
many,TRBJ2-7,TRBV7-9,TRBD2,CASSLGSGSFEQYF,TGTGCCAGCAGCTTAGGTAGCGGGAGCTTCGAGCAGTACTTC
few,TRBJ2-5,TRBV29-1,TRBD1,CSVGGRGETQYF,TGCAGCGTTGGGGGCAGGGGGGAGACCCAGTACTTC
many,TRBJ1-1,TRBV6-2/TRBV6-3,.,CASRRGQNTEAFF,TGTGCCAGCAGACGCGGACAGAACACTGAAGCTTTCTTT
few,TRBJ2-1,TRBV4-1,.,CASSQAAYNEQFF,TGCGCCAGCAGCCAAGCCGCGTACAATGAGCAGTTCTTC
many,TRBJ2-7,TRBV11-3,TRBD1,CASSSGTGRSYEQYF,TGTGCCAGCAGCTCCGGGACAGGGAGGTCCTACGAGCAGTACTTC
many,TRBJ1-1,TRBV5-1,.,CASSLLTENTEAFF,TGCGCCAGCAGCTTGCTAACGGAAAACACTGAAGCTTTCTTT
.,TRBJ2-7,TRBV18,TRBD2,CASSPEAGGYTYEQYF,TGTGCCAGCTCACCAGAGGCGGGAGGGTATACCTACGAGCAGTACTTC
many,TRBJ2-7,TRBV11-3,.,CASSPRTGANYEQYF,TGTGCCAGCAGTCCAAGGACGGGAGCGAACTACGAGCAGTACTTC
few,TRBJ2-3,TRBV27,TRBD2,CASGGTSYTDTQYF,TGTGCCAGCGGAGGGACTAGCTACACAGATACGCAGTATTTT
many,TRBJ2-7,TRBV12-3/TRBV12-4,TRBD1,CASSPPGGDEQYF,TGTGCCAGCAGTCCCCCAGGGGGCGACGAGCAGTACTTC
.,TRBJ2-1,TRBV28,.,CASSLSTKQTPFF,TGTGCCAGCAGTTTATCGACTAAACAGACTCCGTTCTTC
few,TRBJ1-2,TRBV6-2/TRBV6-3,TRBD1,CASSSTGDYTF,TGTGCCAGCAGTTCAACAGGGGACTACACCTTC
.,TRBJ2-1,TRBV2,.,CASSVVPEQFF,TGTGCCAGCAGTGTGGTACCAGAGCAGTTCTTC
.,TRBJ2-7,TRBV11-2,.,CAGGRQEYEQYF,TGTGCCGGGGGTAGACAGGAATACGAGCAGTACTTC
few,TRBJ1-5,TRBV9,.,CASSVDSLNQPQHF,TGTGCCAGCAGCGTGGACAGTCTTAATCAGCCCCAGCATTTT
.,TRBJ2-7,TRBV20-1,.,CSARDVGRSGEQYF,TGCAGTGCTAGAGATGTGGGGAGGTCGGGTGAGCAGTACTTC
few,TRBJ2-7,TRBV27,.,CASSPHPIGNEQYF,TGTGCCAGCAGTCCTCATCCCATCGGGAACGAGCAGTACTTC
few,TRBJ2-7,TRBV7-8,.,CASSQGRFLSYEQHF,TGTGCCAGCAGCCAGGGACGGTTCTTATCCTACGAGCAGCACTTC
many,TRBJ2-7,TRBV7-9,.,CASSFRGESSSYEQYF,TGTGCCAGCAGCTTTCGTGGGGAGTCTTCCTCCTACGAGCAGTACTTC
many,TRBJ2-1,TRBV3-1,.,CASSPLIGAGRYNEQFF,TGTGCCAGCAGCCCTCTTATAGGAGCGGGTCGATACAATGAGCAGTTCTTC
few,TRBJ2-1,TRBV6-2/TRBV6-3,.,CASSLRGYVYNEQFF,TGTGCCAGCAGTTTGCGCGGGTACGTGTACAATGAGCAGTTCTTC
.,TRBJ2-6,TRBV20-1,.,CSARRPAASGANVLTF,TGCAGTGCTAGACGCCCAGCAGCCTCTGGGGCCAACGTCCTGACTTTC
few,TRBJ1-1,TRBV5-5,TRBD1,CASSFLPGQGTNTEAFF,TGTGCCAGCAGCTTCCTCCCGGGACAGGGGACGAACACTGAAGCTTTCTTT
.,TRBJ2-2,TRBV2,TRBD1,CASKTGSFLNTGELFF,TGTGCCAGCAAGACAGGGAGCTTTCTGAACACCGGGGAGCTGTTTTTT
.,TRBJ1-6,TRBV2,.,CASKTDNSPLHF,TGTGCCAGCAAAACAGATAATTCACCCCTCCACTTT
.,TRBJ2-7,TRBV4-3,TRBD2,CASSQSLAGGSPEQYF,TGCGCCAGCAGCCAATCTTTAGCGGGAGGTTCTCCCGAGCAGTACTTC
many,TRBJ2-1,TRBV2,TRBD2,CASSDSGRRGNEQFF,TGTGCCAGCAGCGATAGCGGGAGGAGAGGCAATGAGCAGTTCTTC
few,TRBJ1-1,TRBV7-3,TRBD1,CASSLTGQGNEAFF,TGTGCCAGCAGCTTAACGGGACAGGGGAATGAAGCTTTCTTT
many,TRBJ2-5,TRBV7-9,.,CASSSPWSRQETQYF,TGTGCCAGCAGCTCTCCCTGGTCCAGGCAAGAGACCCAGTACTTC
.,TRBJ1-5,TRBV6-1,.,CASTQGNNQPQHF,TGTGCCAGCACCCAGGGTAACAATCAGCCCCAGCATTTT
many,TRBJ1-2,TRBV18,.,CASSPTGMGYGYTF,TGTGCCAGCTCACCAACGGGTATGGGGTATGGCTACACCTTC
.,TRBJ2-4,TRBV14,TRBD2,CASSSLPLAGGPWGKNIQYF,TGTGCCAGCAGTTCCCTCCCACTAGCGGGAGGGCCCTGGGGCAAAAACATTCAGTACTTC
.,TRBJ2-1,TRBV10-3,TRBD1,CAISEWGTGYNEQFF,TGTGCCATCAGTGAGTGGGGGACAGGGTACAATGAGCAGTTCTTC
many,TRBJ1-1,TRBV11-3,.,CASSLNSAAEAFF,TGTGCCAGCAGCTTGAACAGTGCCGCTGAAGCTTTCTTT
few,TRBJ2-3,TRBV20-1,.,CSARDWRGWDTQYF,TGCAGTGCTAGAGACTGGCGGGGATGGGATACGCAGTATTTT
.,TRBJ2-5,TRBV20-1,.,CSATLAWGETQYF,TGCAGTGCTACCCTAGCCTGGGGGGAGACCCAGTACTTC
few,TRBJ2-7,TRBV6-1,.,CASSLEPYRDGYYEQYF,TGTGCCAGCAGCCTCGAGCCCTACCGGGACGGTTACTACGAGCAGTACTTC
.,TRBJ2-2,TRBV5-1,TRBD2,CASSLAGGEYTGELFF,TGCGCCAGCAGCTTGGCCGGGGGGGAGTATACCGGGGAGCTGTTTTTT
.,TRBJ2-5,TRBV27,TRBD2,CASSFRASGRKETQYF,TGTGCCAGCAGTTTTCGGGCTAGCGGGAGAAAAGAGACCCAGTACTTC
few,TRBJ2-7,TRBV6-5,TRBD1,CASSSLPGQGFIHEQYF,TGTGCCAGCAGTTCCCTGCCGGGACAGGGCTTTATACACGAGCAGTACTTC
many,TRBJ2-3,TRBV7-2,TRBD1,CASSGTGNTQYF,TGTGCCAGCAGCGGGACAGGAAATACGCAGTATTTT
.,TRBJ1-3,TRBV3-1,.,CASSPRPASGNTIYF,TGTGCCAGCAGCCCCCGACCGGCCTCTGGAAACACCATATATTTT
many,TRBJ2-7,TRBV7-9,.,CASSLVRRGRDSYEQYF,TGTGCCAGCAGCTTAGTAAGGAGGGGGAGGGACTCCTACGAGCAGTACTTC
.,TRBJ2-3,TRBV18,.,CASSPWRGLGVDTQYF,TGTGCCAGCTCACCATGGAGGGGACTGGGCGTGGATACGCAGTATTTT
.,TRBJ2-3,TRBV10-3,.,CAISFGAPTQYF,TGTGCCATCAGTTTCGGAGCACCGACGCAGTATTTT
many,TRBJ2-1,TRBV12-3/TRBV12-4,TRBD2,CASRPHSGASYNEQFF,TGTGCCAGCAGACCCCATAGCGGGGCGTCCTACAATGAGCAGTTCTTC
many,TRBJ2-7,TRBV28,TRBD1,CASKGQGSYEQYF,TGTGCCAGCAAGGGACAGGGCTCGTACGAGCAGTACTTC
.,TRBJ2-2,TRBV28,.,CASSFWENANTWELFF,TGTGCCAGCAGTTTTTGGGAGAATGCGAACACCTGGGAGCTGTTTTTT
.,TRBJ2-1,TRBV6-1,TRBD2,CASTFGARASGSFNNEQFF,TGTGCCAGCACATTCGGTGCTCGGGCTAGCGGGAGTTTCAACAATGAGCAGTTCTTC
few,TRBJ2-1,TRBV29-1,.,CSVESAEYNEQFF,TGCAGCGTTGAATCGGCGGAATACAATGAGCAGTTCTTC
many,TRBJ2-2,TRBV24-1,.,CATSDLQSTGELFF,TGTGCCACCAGTGATTTGCAGAGCACCGGGGAGCTGTTTTTT
many,TRBJ1-4,TRBV6-6,.,CASSYRDEKLFF,TGTGCCAGCAGTTACAGAGATGAAAAACTGTTTTTT
many,TRBJ2-1,TRBV2,TRBD2,CATPLAGDNEQFF,TGTGCCACCCCGCTAGCGGGAGACAATGAGCAGTTCTTC
many,TRBJ2-7,TRBV28,TRBD2,CASSFAVVRREKYEQYF,TGTGCCAGCAGTTTCGCGGTCGTCAGGCGGGAGAAGTACGAGCAGTACTTC
many,TRBJ2-4,TRBV28,TRBD1,CASSLRTGGTKNIQYF,TGTGCCAGCAGTTTACGGACAGGGGGAACCAAAAACATTCAGTACTTC